This T cell receptor (beta chain) was sequenced in a study of blood T cell repertoires in COVID-19. The CDR3 extends over 13 amino acids. Germline loops: CDR1 SEHNR, CDR2 FQNEAQ (reference sequence). V shed 4 bases, J shed 5 bases, and the junction held 2 bases outside the gene matches. Methods used by the authors: Nucleated cell number was recorded as an estimate derived from reference gene primer amplification. Generated by immunoSEQ multiplex PCR, the TCRdb table keeps only in-frame clones and is missing some. V and J calls and clone size are copied from that table; D and trimming were computed from the DNA. The table has about 220,000 clones, 88% seen once.

The chain joins TRBV7-9 to TRBJ2-4, with 7 bases aligning to TRBD1. The material sequenced was PBMCs or T cells enriched from blood (not recorded which). This sequence was found in a woman in her twenties or thirties who had recovered from COVID-19. The DNA of the CDR3 is TGTGCCAGCAGCTGGGACAGACAAAACATTCAGTACTTC. Its protein is CASSWDRQNIQYF.